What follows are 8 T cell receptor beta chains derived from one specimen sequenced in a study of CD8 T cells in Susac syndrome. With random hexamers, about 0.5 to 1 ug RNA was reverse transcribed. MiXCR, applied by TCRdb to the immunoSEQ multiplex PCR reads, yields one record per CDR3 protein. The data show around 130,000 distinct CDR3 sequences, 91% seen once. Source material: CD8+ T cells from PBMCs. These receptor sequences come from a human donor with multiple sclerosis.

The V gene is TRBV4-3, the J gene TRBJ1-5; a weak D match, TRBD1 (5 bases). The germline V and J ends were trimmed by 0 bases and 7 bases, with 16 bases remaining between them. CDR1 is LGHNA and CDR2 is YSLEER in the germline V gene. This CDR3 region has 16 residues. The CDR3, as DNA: TGCGCCAGCAGCCAAGAGTGGGGGGACGGCGGACAGCCCCAGCATTTT. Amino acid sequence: CASSQEWGDGGQPQHF.

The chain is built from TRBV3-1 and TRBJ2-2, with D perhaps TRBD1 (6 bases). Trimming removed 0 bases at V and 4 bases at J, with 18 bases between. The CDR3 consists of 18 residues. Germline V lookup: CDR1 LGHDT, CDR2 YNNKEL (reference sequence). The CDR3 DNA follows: TGTGCCAGCAGCCAAGAAAGGTTGCGAGGGACATCCACCGGGGAGCTGTTTTTT. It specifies CASSQERLRGTSTGELFF.

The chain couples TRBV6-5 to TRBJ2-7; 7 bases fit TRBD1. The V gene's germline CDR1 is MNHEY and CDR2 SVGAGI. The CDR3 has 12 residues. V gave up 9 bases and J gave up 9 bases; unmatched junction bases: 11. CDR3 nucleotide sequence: TGTGCCAGTACAGGGGCTACGAGCGGGCAGTACTTC. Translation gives CASTGATSGQYF.

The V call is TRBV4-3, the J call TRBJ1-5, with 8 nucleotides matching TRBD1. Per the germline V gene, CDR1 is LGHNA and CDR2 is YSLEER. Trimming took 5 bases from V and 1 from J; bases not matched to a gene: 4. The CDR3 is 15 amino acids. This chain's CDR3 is CASSGQGKSNQPQHF. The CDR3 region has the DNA TGCGCCAGCAGCGGACAGGGTAAGAGCAATCAGCCCCAGCATTTT.

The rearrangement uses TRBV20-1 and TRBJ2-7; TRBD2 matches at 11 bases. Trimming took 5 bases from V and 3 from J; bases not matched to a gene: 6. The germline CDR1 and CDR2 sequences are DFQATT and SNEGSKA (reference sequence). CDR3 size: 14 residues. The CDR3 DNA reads TGCAGTGCTGACCCGCTAGCGGGAGGCTACGAGCAGTACTTC. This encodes CSADPLAGGYEQYF.

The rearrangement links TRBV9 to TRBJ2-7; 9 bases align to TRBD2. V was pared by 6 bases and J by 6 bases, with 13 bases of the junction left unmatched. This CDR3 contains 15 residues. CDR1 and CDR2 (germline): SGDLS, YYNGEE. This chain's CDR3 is CASTPGSGSGGEQYF. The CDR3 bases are TGTGCCAGCACCCCAGGTAGCGGGAGTGGTGGCGAGCAGTACTTC.

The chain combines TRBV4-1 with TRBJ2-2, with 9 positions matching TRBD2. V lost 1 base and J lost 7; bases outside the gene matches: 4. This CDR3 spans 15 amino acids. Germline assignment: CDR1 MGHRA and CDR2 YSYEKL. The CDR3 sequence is CASSQVAGVDGELFF. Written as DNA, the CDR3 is TGCGCCAGCAGCCAAGTAGCGGGAGTCGACGGGGAGCTGTTTTTT.

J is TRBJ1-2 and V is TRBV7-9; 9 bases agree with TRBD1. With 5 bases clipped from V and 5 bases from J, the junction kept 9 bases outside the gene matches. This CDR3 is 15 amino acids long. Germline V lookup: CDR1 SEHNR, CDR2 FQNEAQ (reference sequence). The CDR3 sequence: CASSPIGQGLYGYTF. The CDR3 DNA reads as TGTGCCAGCAGCCCGATCGGACAGGGGTTATATGGCTACACCTTC.